The TCR beta chain described here comes from a study of cytomegalovirus exposure and HLA in healthy donors. PCR involved 60 Vbeta and 13 Jbeta primers. TCRdb's copy holds only in-frame clones and misses some; the assay was immunoSEQ multiplex PCR. Of 140,000 to 150,000 clones listed, around 82% are singletons. This CDR3 is built from 15 residues. Germline CDR1 is SGHNT and CDR2 is YYREEE (reference sequence). V was pared by 0 bases and J by 7 bases, with 6 bases of the junction left unmatched. The study, taken as a whole, reports: Despite most TCR sequences being rare, some public TCRs occurred in many donors.

Concerning this clone itself: Antigen specificity is unknown.

The sample taken for sequencing was PBMCs. This receptor was identified in a woman between 18 and 29 years old in good health and CMV-seropositive. The chain recombines TRBV5-4 with TRBJ2-1; 8 nucleotides align to TRBD2. The CDR3 sequence is CASSLERGGHNEQFF. Written as DNA, the CDR3 is TGTGCCAGCAGCTTGGAACGGGGGGGTCATAATGAGCAGTTCTTC.